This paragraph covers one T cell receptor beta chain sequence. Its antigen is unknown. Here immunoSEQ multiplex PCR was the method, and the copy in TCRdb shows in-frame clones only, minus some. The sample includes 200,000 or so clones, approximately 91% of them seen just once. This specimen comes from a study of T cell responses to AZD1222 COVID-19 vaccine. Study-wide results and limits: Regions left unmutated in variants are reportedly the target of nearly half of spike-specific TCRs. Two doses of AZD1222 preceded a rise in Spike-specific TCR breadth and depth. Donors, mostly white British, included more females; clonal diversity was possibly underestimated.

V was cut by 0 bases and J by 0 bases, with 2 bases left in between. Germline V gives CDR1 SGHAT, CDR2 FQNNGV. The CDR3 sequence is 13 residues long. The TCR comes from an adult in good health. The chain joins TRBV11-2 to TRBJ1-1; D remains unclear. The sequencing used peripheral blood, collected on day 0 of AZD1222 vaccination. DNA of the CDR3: TGTGCCAGCAGCTTAGAGGTGAACACTGAAGCTTTCTTT. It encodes CASSLEVNTEAFF.